This T cell receptor (beta chain) was recorded in a study of blood T cell repertoires in COVID-19. For the study at large: Sites across the United States, Italy and Spain contributed samples from acute and convalescent COVID-19. PBMCs, B-cell-depleted T cells, or T cells provided the cDNA or gDNA that made up the material.

In the source study's methods: Amplification from reference gene primers served as the basis for estimated nucleated cell counts. Measured with immunoSEQ multiplex PCR; TCRdb has only the in-frame clones, and not every one. That table gives V, J and clone size, and the DNA gave D and trimming. The sample has roughly 200,000 clones, roughly 88% seen once. V shed 1 base and J 7 bases; nucleotides not matched to a gene: 6. Per germline, CDR1 MGHRA and CDR2 YSYEKL. CDR3 length: 15 amino acids. The chain joins TRBV4-1 to TRBJ2-1; TRBD2 aligns across 8 bases. The origin of this receptor is a man aged 40-50 years with acute or convalescent COVID-19. The material sequenced was peripheral blood. CDR3: CASSQVSGSWNEQFF. For the CDR3, the DNA is TGCGCCAGCAGCCAAGTGAGCGGGAGTTGGAATGAGCAGTTCTTC.